This TCR beta chain was recorded in a study of molecular identifiers for immune sequencing clone quantification. Within the sample, this clonotype is medium-sized (0.01 to 0.1%). The antigen is not known. Sorting isolated naive CD8 T cells as CD8+CD4-CCR7+CD45RA+ events. Study results and limitations: Barcode-sharing identical TCR molecules could underestimate highly expanded clone sizes.

TCRdb used MiXCR to reprocess the PCR reads, holding one entry per CDR3 protein. The profile covers about 18,000 distinct CDR3 sequences, with about a fifth appearing a single time and 6.4% taken by the ten largest. The CDR3 loop spans 11 amino acids. Per the germline V gene, CDR1 is SGHTA and CDR2 is FQGTGA. V lost 6 bases, J lost 10 bases, and 10 bases lay in between. The rearrangement joins TRBV7-3 to TRBJ2-1; tentatively, D is TRBD2 (6 bases). This receptor was obtained from a human donor in good health. Some libraries in this study had Jurkat cell RNA spiked in. The sample comprised naive CD8+ T cells from blood, with Jurkat cell RNA spiked in. As to subset: FACS-sorted CD8+CD4-CCR7+CD45RA+ naive T cells. DNA for the CDR3: TGTGCCAGCAGTCCGGGAGTGGAGCAGTTCTTC. Its protein is CASSPGVEQFF.